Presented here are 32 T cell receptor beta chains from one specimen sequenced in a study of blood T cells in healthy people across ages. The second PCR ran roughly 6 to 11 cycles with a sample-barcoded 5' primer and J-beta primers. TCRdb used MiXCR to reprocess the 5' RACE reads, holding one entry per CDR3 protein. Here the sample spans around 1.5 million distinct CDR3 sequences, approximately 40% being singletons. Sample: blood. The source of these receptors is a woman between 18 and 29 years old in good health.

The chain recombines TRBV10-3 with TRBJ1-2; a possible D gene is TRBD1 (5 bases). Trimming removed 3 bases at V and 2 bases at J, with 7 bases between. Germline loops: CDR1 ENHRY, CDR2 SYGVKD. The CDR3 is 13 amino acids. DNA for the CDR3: TGTGCCATCAGTGATCGGGGGAACTATGGCTACACCTTC. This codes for CAISDRGNYGYTF.

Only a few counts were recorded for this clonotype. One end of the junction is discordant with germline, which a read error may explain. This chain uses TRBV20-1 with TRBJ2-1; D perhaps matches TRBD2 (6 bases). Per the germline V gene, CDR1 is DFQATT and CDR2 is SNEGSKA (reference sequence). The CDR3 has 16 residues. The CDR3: CSARGRDSGTYNEQFF. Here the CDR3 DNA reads TGCAGTGCGAGAGGTCGGGACTCTGGCACCTACAATGAGCAGTTCTTC.

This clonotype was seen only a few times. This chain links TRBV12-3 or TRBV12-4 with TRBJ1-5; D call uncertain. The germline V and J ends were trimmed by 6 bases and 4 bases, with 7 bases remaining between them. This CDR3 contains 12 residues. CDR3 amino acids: CASSPANQPQHF. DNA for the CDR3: TGTGCCAGCAGCCCGGCGAATCAGCCCCAGCATTTT.

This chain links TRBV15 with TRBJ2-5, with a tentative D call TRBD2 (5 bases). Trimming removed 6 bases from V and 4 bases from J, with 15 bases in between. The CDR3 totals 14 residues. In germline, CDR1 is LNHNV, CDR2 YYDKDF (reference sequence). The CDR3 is CATSRAAGGETQYF. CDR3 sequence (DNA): TGTGCCACCAGTCGCGCCGCGGGTGGAGAGACCCAGTACTTC.

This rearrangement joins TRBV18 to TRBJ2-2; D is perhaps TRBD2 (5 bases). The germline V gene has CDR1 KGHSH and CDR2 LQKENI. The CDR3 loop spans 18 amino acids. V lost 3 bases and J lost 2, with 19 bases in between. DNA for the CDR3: TGTGCCAGCTCACCGCCGCTAACCTCTAGCATTAACACCGGGGAGCTGTTTTTT. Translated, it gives CASSPPLTSSINTGELFF. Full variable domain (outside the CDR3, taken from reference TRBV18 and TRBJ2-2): NAGVMQNPRHLVRRRGQEARLRCSPMKGHSHVYWYRQLPEEGLKFMVYLQKENIIDESGMPKERFSAEFPKEGPSILRIQQVVRGDSAAYFCASSPPLTSSINTGELFFGEGSRLTVL.

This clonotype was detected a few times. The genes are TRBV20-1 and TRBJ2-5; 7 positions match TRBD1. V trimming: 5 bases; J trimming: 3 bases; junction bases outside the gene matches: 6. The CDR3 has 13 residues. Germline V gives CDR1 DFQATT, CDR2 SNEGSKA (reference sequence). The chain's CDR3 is CSAPRTGEETQYF. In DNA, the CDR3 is TGCAGTGCTCCCCGGACAGGTGAAGAGACCCAGTACTTC.

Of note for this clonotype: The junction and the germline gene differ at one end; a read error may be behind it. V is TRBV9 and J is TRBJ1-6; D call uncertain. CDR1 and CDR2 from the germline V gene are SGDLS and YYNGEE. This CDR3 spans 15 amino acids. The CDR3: CVSSVTHALNSPLHF. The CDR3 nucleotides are TGTGTCAGCAGCGTAACCCACGCCCTAAATTCACCCCTCCACTTT.

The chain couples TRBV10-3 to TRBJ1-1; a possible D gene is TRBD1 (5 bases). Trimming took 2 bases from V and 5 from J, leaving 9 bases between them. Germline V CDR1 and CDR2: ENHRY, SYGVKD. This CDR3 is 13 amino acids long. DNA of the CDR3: TGTGCCATCAGTGAGGAGGGGCGGACTGAAGCTTTCTTT. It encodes CAISEEGRTEAFF.

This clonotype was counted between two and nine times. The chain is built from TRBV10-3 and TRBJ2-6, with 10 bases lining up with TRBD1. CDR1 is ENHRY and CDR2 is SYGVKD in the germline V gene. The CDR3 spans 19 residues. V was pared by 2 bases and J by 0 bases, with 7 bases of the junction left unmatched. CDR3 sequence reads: CAISEAPGQGLSGANVLTF. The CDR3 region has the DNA TGTGCCATCAGTGAGGCACCGGGACAGGGGCTCTCTGGGGCCAACGTCCTGACTTTC.

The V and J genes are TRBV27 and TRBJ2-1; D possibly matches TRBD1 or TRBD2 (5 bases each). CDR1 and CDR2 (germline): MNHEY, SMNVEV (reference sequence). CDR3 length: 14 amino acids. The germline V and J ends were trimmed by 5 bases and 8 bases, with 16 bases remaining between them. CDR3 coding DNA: TGTGCCAGCAGTGCCCCGGGGCCCCCGGATGAGCAGTTCTTC. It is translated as CASSAPGPPDEQFF.

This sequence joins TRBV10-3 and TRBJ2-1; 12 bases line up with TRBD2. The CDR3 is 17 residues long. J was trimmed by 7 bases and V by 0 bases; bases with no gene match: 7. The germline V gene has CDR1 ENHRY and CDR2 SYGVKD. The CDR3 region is CAISESTGLAGGNEQFF. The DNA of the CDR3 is TGTGCCATCAGTGAGTCGACGGGGCTAGCGGGAGGGAATGAGCAGTTCTTC.

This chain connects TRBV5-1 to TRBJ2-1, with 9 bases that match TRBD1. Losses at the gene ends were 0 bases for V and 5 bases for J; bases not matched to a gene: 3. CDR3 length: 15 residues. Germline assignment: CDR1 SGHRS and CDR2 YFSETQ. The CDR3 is CASSLGTGENNEQFF. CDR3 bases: TGCGCCAGCAGCTTGGGGACAGGGGAAAACAATGAGCAGTTCTTC.

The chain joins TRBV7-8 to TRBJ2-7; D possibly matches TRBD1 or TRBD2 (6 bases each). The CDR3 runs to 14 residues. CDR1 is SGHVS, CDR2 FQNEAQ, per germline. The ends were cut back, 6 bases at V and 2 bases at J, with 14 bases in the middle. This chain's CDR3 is CASRAKGGAYEQYF. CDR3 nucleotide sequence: TGTGCCAGCAGGGCCAAGGGGGGCGCCTACGAGCAGTACTTC.

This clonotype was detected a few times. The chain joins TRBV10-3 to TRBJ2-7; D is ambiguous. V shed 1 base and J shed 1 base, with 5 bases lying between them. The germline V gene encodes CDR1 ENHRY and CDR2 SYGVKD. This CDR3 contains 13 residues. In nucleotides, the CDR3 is TGTGCCATCAGTGAGTATACATCCTACGAGCAGTACTTC. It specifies CAISEYTSYEQYF.

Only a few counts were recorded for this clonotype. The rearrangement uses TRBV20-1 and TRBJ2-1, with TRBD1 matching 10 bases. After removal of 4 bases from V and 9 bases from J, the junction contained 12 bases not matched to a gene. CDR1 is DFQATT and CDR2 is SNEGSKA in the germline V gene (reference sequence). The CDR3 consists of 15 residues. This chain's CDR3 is CSAIWTGGVASEQFF. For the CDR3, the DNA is TGCAGTGCTATATGGACAGGGGGTGTAGCTAGTGAGCAGTTCTTC.

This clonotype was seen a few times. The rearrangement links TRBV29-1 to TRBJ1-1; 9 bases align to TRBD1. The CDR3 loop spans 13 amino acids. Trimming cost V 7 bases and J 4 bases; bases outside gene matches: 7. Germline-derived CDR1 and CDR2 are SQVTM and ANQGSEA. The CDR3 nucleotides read TGCAGCGCTCGGACAGGGGTGGGCACTGAAGCTTTCTTT. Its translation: CSARTGVGTEAFF.

The CDR3 is CASSKGALGEDTQYF. The CDR3 DNA is TGTGCCAGCAGCAAAGGGGCCCTTGGCGAAGATACGCAGTATTTT. The V call is TRBV21-1, the J call TRBJ2-3; no check of the table's D call, TRBD2, against the DNA was made. TRBV21-1 is given as a pseudogene. This CDR3 contains 15 residues.

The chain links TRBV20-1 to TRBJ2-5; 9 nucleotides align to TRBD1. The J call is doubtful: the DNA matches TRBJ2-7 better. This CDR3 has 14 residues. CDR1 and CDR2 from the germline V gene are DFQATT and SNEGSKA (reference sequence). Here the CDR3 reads CSAKRGTGNYEQYF. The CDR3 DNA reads TGCAGTGCTAAAAGGGGGACAGGGAACTACGAGCAGTACTTC.

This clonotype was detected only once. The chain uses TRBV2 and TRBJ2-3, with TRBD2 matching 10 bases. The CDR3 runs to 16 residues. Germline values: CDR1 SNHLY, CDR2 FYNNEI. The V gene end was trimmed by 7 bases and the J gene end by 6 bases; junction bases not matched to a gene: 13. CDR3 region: CASTEGLAGDSDTQYF. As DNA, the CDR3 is TGTGCCAGCACCGAAGGGCTAGCGGGGGATTCGGATACGCAGTATTTT.

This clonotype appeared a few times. This CDR3 reads CSVDREEARETQYF. CDR3 DNA: TGCAGCGTTGATAGGGAGGAGGCGCGAGAGACCCAGTACTTC. V gene TRBV29-1 combines with J gene TRBJ2-5, with a tentative D call TRBD2 (6 bases). Germline CDR1 is SQVTM and CDR2 is ANQGSEA. The CDR3 runs to 14 residues. Trimming cost V 3 bases and J 4 bases, with 15 bases left between them.

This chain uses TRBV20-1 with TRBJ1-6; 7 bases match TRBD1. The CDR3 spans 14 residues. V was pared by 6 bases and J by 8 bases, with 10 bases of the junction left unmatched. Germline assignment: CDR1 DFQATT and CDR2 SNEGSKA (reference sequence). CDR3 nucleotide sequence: TGCAGTGCCGTCCCCAGGGGGGATTATTCACCCCTCCACTTT. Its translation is CSAVPRGDYSPLHF.

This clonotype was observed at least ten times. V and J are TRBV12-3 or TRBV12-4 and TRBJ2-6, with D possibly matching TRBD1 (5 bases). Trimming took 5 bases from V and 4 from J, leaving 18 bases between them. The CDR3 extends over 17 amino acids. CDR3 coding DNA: TGTGCCAGCAGTGGTCGCAGGGTCTGGAACGGGGCCAACGTCCTGACTTTC. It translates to CASSGRRVWNGANVLTF.

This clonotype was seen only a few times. The CDR3 DNA reads as TGTGCCAGCAGTGAATTAGGTATGCCCTCCTACGAGCAGTACTTC. This sequence encodes CASSELGMPSYEQYF. The rearrangement links TRBV6-1 to TRBJ2-7; D call uncertain. Germline CDR1 is MNHNS and CDR2 is SASEGT. This CDR3 is 15 amino acids long. The germline V and J ends were trimmed by 2 bases and 0 bases, with 11 bases remaining between them.

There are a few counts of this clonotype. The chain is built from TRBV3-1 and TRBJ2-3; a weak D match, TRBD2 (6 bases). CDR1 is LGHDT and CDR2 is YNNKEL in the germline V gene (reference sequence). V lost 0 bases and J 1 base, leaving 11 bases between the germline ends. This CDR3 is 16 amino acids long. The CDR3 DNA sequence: TGTGCCAGCAGCCAAGATCAGCGGGTTCGCACAGATACGCAGTATTTT. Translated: CASSQDQRVRTDTQYF.

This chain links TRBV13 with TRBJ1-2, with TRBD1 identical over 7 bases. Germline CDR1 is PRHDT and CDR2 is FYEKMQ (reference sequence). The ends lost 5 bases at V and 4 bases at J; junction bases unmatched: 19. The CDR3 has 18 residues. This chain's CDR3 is CASSPLPGRGAPRYGYTF. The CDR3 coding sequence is TGTGCCAGCAGCCCACTCCCCGGCAGGGGGGCCCCCCGCTATGGCTACACCTTC.

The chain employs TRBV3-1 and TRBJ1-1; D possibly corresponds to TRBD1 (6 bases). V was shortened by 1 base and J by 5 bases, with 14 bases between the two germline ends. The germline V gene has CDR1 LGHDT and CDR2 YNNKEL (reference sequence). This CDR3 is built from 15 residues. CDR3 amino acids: CASSQGGQGRTEAFF. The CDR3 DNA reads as TGTGCCAGCAGCCAAGGGGGGCAGGGCCGGACTGAAGCTTTCTTT. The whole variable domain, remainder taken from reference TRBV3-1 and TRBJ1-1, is DTAVSQTPKYLVTQMGNDKSIKCEQNLGHDTMYWYKQDSKKFLKIMFSYNNKELIINETVPNRFSPKSPDKAHLNLHINSLELGDSAVYFCASSQGGQGRTEAFFGQGTRLTVV.

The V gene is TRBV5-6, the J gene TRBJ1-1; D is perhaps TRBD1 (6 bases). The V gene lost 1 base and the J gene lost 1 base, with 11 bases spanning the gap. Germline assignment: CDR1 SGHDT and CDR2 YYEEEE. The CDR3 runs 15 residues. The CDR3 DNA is TGTGCCAGCAGCTTGTTCGGGGACAAGAACACTGAAGCTTTCTTT. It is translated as CASSLFGDKNTEAFF.

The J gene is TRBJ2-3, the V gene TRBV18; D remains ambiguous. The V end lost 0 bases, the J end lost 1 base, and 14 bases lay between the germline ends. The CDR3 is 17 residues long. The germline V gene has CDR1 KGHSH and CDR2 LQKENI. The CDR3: CASSPPLRPRGTDTQYF. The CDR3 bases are TGTGCCAGCTCACCACCACTCAGGCCGCGTGGCACAGATACGCAGTATTTT.

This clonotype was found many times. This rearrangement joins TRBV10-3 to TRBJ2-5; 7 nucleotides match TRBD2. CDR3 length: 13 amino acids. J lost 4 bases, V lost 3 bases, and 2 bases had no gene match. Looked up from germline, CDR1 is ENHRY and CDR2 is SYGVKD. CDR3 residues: CAISDREGETQYF. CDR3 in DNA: TGTGCCATCAGTGACAGGGAGGGAGAGACCCAGTACTTC.

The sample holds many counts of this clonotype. CDR3 nucleotides: TGTGCCAGCAGCTTGAGCTCCTACAATGAGCAGTACTTC. This codes for CASSLSSYNEQYF. The rearrangement uses TRBV7-2 and TRBJ2-1; D is unresolved. The J call may not be correct, given that the DNA end is closer to TRBJ2-7. The CDR3 sequence is 13 residues long. From germline, CDR1 is SGHTA and CDR2 FQGNSA.

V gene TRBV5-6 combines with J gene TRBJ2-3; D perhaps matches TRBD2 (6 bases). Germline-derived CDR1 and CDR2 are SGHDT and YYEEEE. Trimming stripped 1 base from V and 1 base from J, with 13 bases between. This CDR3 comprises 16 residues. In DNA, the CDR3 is TGTGCCAGCAGCTTGTTGGCTAGCGAGGGCACAGATACGCAGTATTTT. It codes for CASSLLASEGTDTQYF.

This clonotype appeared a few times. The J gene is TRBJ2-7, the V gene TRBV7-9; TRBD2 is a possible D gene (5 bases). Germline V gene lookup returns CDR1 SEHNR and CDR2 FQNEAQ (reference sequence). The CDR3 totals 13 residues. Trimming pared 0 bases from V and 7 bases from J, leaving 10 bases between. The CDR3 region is CASSLAWWEEQYF. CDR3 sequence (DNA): TGTGCCAGCAGCTTAGCGTGGTGGGAGGAGCAGTACTTC. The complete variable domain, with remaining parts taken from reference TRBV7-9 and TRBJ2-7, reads DTGVSQNPRHKITKRGQNVTFRCDPISEHNRLYWYRQTLGQGPEFLTYFQNEAQLEKSRLLSDRFSAERPKGSFSTLEIQRTEQGDSAMYLCASSLAWWEEQYFGPGTRLTVT.